Described below is a single T cell receptor beta chain sequence and its context. Its antigen is unidentified. The germline V and J ends were trimmed by 6 bases and 5 bases, with 13 bases remaining between them. This CDR3 has 14 amino acids. CDR1 is SGHAT, CDR2 FQNNGV, per germline. The data were taken from a study of blood T cells in healthy people across ages. A second PCR of 7 to 11 cycles used a sample-barcoded 5' primer and a J-beta primer mix. Each sample yielded at least 3 million CDR3-containing paired-end reads. Each CDR3 protein is one row after TCRdb ran MiXCR on the 5' RACE reads. The sample has more than 650,000 distinct CDR3 sequences, approximately 21% seen once. Study-wide points: Age brought a roughly linear fall in TCR beta diversity measured per million T cells.

The sequencing input was blood. The receptor comes from a man in his 70s in good health. The chain carries TRBV11-2 and TRBJ1-4, with D hard to call. The CDR3 is CASSGVFQNEKLFF. CDR3 DNA sequence: TGTGCCAGCAGTGGGGTTTTCCAGAATGAAAAACTGTTTTTT.